Shown below are 23 T cell receptor beta chains from a single sample sequenced in a study of cytomegalovirus exposure and HLA in healthy donors. 13 Jbeta primers and 60 Vbeta primers were used for the PCR. TCRdb's table, derived via immunoSEQ multiplex PCR, lists solely in-frame clones and lacks some. The sample holds 150,000 to 200,000 clones, roughly 80% seen once. The specimen was PBMCs. These receptors all come from a man aged 35 to 55 in good health and CMV-seropositive.

This clone has more than one count but fewer than ten. The gene calls are TRBV6-5 and TRBJ1-1; a possible D gene is TRBD1 (6 bases). The V end was cut by 7 bases, the J end by 5 bases, with 17 bases between. Germline values: CDR1 MNHEY, CDR2 SVGAGI. This CDR3 is 14 amino acids long. As DNA, the CDR3 is TGTGCCAGCACCCGGCGGCAGGGGCGGACTGAAGCTTTCTTT. The encoded protein is CASTRRQGRTEAFF.

V is TRBV9 and J is TRBJ1-1; D may be TRBD1 (6 bases). There are 12 residues in the CDR3. V lost 3 bases and J lost 11, with 14 bases in between. CDR1 and CDR2 (germline): SGDLS, YYNGEE. CDR3 in DNA: TGTGCCAGCAGCGCAAACAGGGAGGGGGCTTTCTTT. It translates to CASSANREGAFF.

This clone turned up a few times. The chain employs TRBV5-8 and TRBJ1-6; no clear D gene. Trimming stripped 1 base from V and 7 bases from J, with 12 bases between. The CDR3 has 15 amino acids. The germline V gene has CDR1 SGHTS and CDR2 YDEGEE. Written as DNA, the CDR3 is TGTGCCAGCAGCTTGAGAACGGGTTGGAATTCACCCCTCCACTTT. Translating it yields CASSLRTGWNSPLHF.

The chain links TRBV7-9 to TRBJ1-1, with 7 bases aligning to TRBD1. Germline V gene lookup returns CDR1 SEHNR and CDR2 FQNEAQ (reference sequence). Germline trimming cut 5 bases from V and 0 bases from J; bases unmatched to any gene: 3. The CDR3 runs to 14 residues. CDR3 sequence (DNA): TGTGCCAGCAGCGCGGGACAGATGAACACTGAAGCTTTCTTT. Translating gives CASSAGQMNTEAFF.

In its sample, this clone was seen a few times. The chain is built from TRBV5-1 and TRBJ1-1; D is ambiguous. The CDR3 contains 14 residues. Trimming removed 2 bases from V and 1 base from J, with 9 bases in between. Germline V gene data show CDR1 as SGHRS and CDR2 as YFSETQ. The CDR3 here is CASSLDTANTEAFF. CDR3 DNA: TGCGCCAGCAGCTTAGATACAGCGAACACTGAAGCTTTCTTT. The full variable domain, in which reference TRBV5-1 and TRBJ1-1 provide the parts outside the CDR3, is KAGVTQTPRYLIKTRGQQVTLSCSPISGHRSVSWYQQTPGQGLQFLFEYFSETQRNKGNFPGRFSGRQFSNSRSEMNVSTLELGDSALYLCASSLDTANTEAFFGQGTRLTVV.

This clone was detected only a few times. J is TRBJ2-1 and V is TRBV5-1; 7 bases align to TRBD1. CDR3 length: 15 residues. V was clipped by 4 bases and J by 4 bases; unmatched bases: 8. Germline CDR1 SGHRS, CDR2 YFSETQ. CDR3 in DNA: TGCGCCAGCAGCCCGGTGACAGGGCTGTACAATGAGCAGTTCTTC. It codes for CASSPVTGLYNEQFF.

This clone was found a few times. This chain uses TRBV4-3 with TRBJ1-6; possibly TRBD1 for D (5 bases). The V gene lost 0 bases and the J gene lost 6 bases, with 9 bases spanning the gap. Germline assignment: CDR1 LGHNA and CDR2 YSLEER. This CDR3 contains 15 residues. The CDR3, as DNA: TGCGCCAGCAGCCAAGATACAGGCTTTAATTCACCCCTCCACTTT. The encoded protein is CASSQDTGFNSPLHF.

V usage is TRBV7-2 and J usage is TRBJ2-5; D is possibly TRBD2 (7 bases). V was cut by 1 base and J by 5 bases, with 14 bases left in between. The CDR3 has 15 amino acids. Germline V gene lookup returns CDR1 SGHTA and CDR2 FQGNSA. The CDR3 coding sequence is TGTGCCAGCAGCTTAGGGAGGGGGGGGATGGAGACCCAGTACTTC. Translation: CASSLGRGGMETQYF. The whole variable domain, remainder taken from reference TRBV7-2 and TRBJ2-5, is GAGVSQSPSNKVTEKGKDVELRCDPISGHTALYWYRQSLGQGLEFLIYFQGNSAPDKSGLPSDRFSAERTGGSVSTLTIQRTQQEDSAVYLCASSLGRGGMETQYFGPGTRLLVL.

This sequence joins TRBV7-2 and TRBJ2-3; TRBD2 aligns across 10 bases. CDR3 length equals 15 residues. Trimming removed 7 bases from V and 2 bases from J; junction bases left unmatched: 6. Germline CDR1 is SGHTA and CDR2 is FQGNSA. CDR3 sequence: CASTLGLANTDTQYF. CDR3 in DNA: TGTGCCAGCACCCTGGGACTAGCGAACACAGATACGCAGTATTTT.

This CDR3 is CASSPVLNTEAFF. CDR3 coding DNA: TGCGCCAGCAGCCCTGTCCTGAACACTGAAGCTTTCTTT. This chain joins TRBV4-1 and TRBJ1-1; no definite D call. The germline V and J ends were trimmed by 4 bases and 0 bases, with 6 bases remaining between them. The CDR3 contains 13 residues. The germline gives CDR1 MGHRA, CDR2 YSYEKL.

V is TRBV5-1 and J is TRBJ2-2, with 7 nucleotides matching TRBD1. V trimming: 4 bases; J trimming: 9 bases; junction bases outside the gene matches: 15. This CDR3 comprises 16 residues. In germline, CDR1 is SGHRS, CDR2 YFSETQ. In DNA form, the CDR3 reads TGCGCCAGCAGCCCGGGGACAGTGACACCGGAGAGGGAGCTGTTTTTT. Residues: CASSPGTVTPERELFF. The whole variable domain, filled in from reference TRBV5-1 and TRBJ2-2, reads KAGVTQTPRYLIKTRGQQVTLSCSPISGHRSVSWYQQTPGQGLQFLFEYFSETQRNKGNFPGRFSGRQFSNSRSEMNVSTLELGDSALYLCASSPGTVTPERELFFGEGSRLTVL.

In this sample, this clone turned up once. The chain couples TRBV6-1 to TRBJ1-1; TRBD1 matches at 8 bases. The CDR3 is made up of 11 amino acids. With V trimmed by 7 bases and J by 11 bases, 6 bases remained unmatched. Germline V lookup: CDR1 MNHNS, CDR2 SASEGT. CDR3 protein: CASKGRGLAFF. In nucleotides, the CDR3 is TGTGCCAGCAAGGGCAGGGGGCTTGCTTTCTTT.

This chain joins TRBV7-2 and TRBJ2-7, with TRBD2 as a possible D gene (5 bases). Trimming stripped 1 base from V and 7 bases from J, with 14 bases between. This CDR3 contains 14 residues. Per germline, CDR1 SGHTA and CDR2 FQGNSA. The CDR3 nucleotides are TGTGCCAGCAGCTTAGTAGGACTCCCGGGGGAGCAGTACTTC. Translation gives CASSLVGLPGEQYF.

The sample holds a few counts of this clone. The V gene is TRBV7-8, the J gene TRBJ1-5, with D tentatively TRBD1 (6 bases). The CDR3 extends over 15 amino acids. CDR1 is SGHVS and CDR2 is FQNEAQ in the germline V gene. With 5 bases removed from V and 4 bases from J, the gap between germline ends came to 15 bases. CDR3 sequence (DNA): TGTGCCAGCAGCGCTTTGGACAGCAATAATCAGCCCCAGCATTTT. Its protein is CASSALDSNNQPQHF.

V gene TRBV28 combines with J gene TRBJ1-3, with D unclear. The V and J ends lost 6 bases and 3 bases respectively, with 12 bases between them. Germline CDR1 and CDR2: MDHEN and SYDVKM. This CDR3 is 14 amino acids long. CDR3 DNA: TGTGCCAGCAGCGTCCGTGCGGGTGGAAACACCATATATTTT. This translates into CASSVRAGGNTIYF.

The chain has TRBV11-3 and TRBJ2-7; weak D call: TRBD2 (5 bases). Germline CDR1 SGHNT, CDR2 YENEEA. V shed 5 bases and J shed 6 bases, with 14 bases lying between them. The CDR3 totals 13 residues. The CDR3 here is CASSPTQGGEQYF. The CDR3 coding sequence is TGTGCCAGCAGCCCTACCCAAGGAGGCGAGCAGTACTTC.

A note on this clone: One junction end disagrees with the germline gene, perhaps due to a read error. This chain links TRBV7-9 with TRBJ2-7; maybe TRBD1 (7 bases). CDR1 and CDR2 (germline): SEHNR, FQNEAQ (reference sequence). The CDR3 is made up of 12 amino acids. This CDR3 is CSSSSRGREQYF. The DNA of the CDR3 is TGTTCCAGCAGCTCCAGGGGGAGGGAGCAGTACTTC.

Worth noting for this clone: The junction shows a germline mismatch at one end, possibly a read error. The rearrangement joins TRBV7-9 to TRBJ1-2; D unresolved. The CDR3 is 17 amino acids. Germline values: CDR1 SEHNR, CDR2 FQNEAQ (reference sequence). The CDR3 bases are TGTTCCAGCAGCCCCGCCCAGGCCTCTCATCGTAACTATGGCTACACCTTC. Translation gives CSSSPAQASHRNYGYTF. Combining the CDR3 with reference TRBV7-9 and TRBJ1-2 gives the whole variable domain DTGVSQNPRHKITKRGQNVTFRCDPISEHNRLYWYRQTLGQGPEFLTYFQNEAQLEKSRLLSDRFSAERPKGSFSTLEIQRTEQGDSAMYLCSSSPAQASHRNYGYTFGSGTRLTVV.

This chain links TRBV10-3 with TRBJ2-7, with TRBD1 identical over 12 bases. Germline V gene sequence: CDR1 ENHRY, CDR2 SYGVKD. V shed 3 bases and J 5 bases; nucleotides not matched to a gene: 2. The CDR3 consists of 14 residues. DNA for the CDR3: TGTGCCATCAGTGAAGGGACAGGGGGCCACGAGCAGTACTTC. Protein product: CAISEGTGGHEQYF.

This rearrangement joins TRBV12-5 to TRBJ2-7, with D uncertain. The CDR3 has 14 amino acids. Deletions cut 2 bases from V and 2 bases from J, with 10 bases between. The germline CDR1 and CDR2 sequences are LGHNT and FRNRAP. The DNA of the CDR3 is TGTGCTAGTGGTTTGTACCGGAGTGCCTACGAGCAGTACTTC. Translation: CASGLYRSAYEQYF.

The chain recombines TRBV5-1 with TRBJ2-2, with 10 bases identical to TRBD1. This CDR3 has 15 amino acids. Germline CDR1 SGHRS, CDR2 YFSETQ. The ends lost 7 bases at V and 0 bases at J; junction bases unmatched: 3. CDR3 nucleotides: TGCGCCAGCTCCGGGACAGGGGCGAACACCGGGGAGCTGTTTTTT. This codes for CASSGTGANTGELFF.

V is TRBV18 and J is TRBJ2-1, with D perhaps TRBD1 (6 bases). CDR3 length: 14 amino acids. The V end was cut by 5 bases, the J end by 5 bases, with 13 bases between. Germline lookup yields CDR1 KGHSH and CDR2 LQKENI. In DNA, the CDR3 is TGTGCCAGCTCAACAGGGACAACAAACAATGAGCAGTTCTTC. It specifies CASSTGTTNNEQFF. Variable domain in full (rest from reference TRBV18 and TRBJ2-1): NAGVMQNPRHLVRRRGQEARLRCSPMKGHSHVYWYRQLPEEGLKFMVYLQKENIIDESGMPKERFSAEFPKEGPSILRIQQVVRGDSAAYFCASSTGTTNNEQFFGPGTRLTVL.

This chain connects TRBV28 to TRBJ1-4; 11 positions match TRBD1. Trimming cost V 5 bases and J 5 bases; bases outside gene matches: 7. Germline-derived CDR1 and CDR2 are MDHEN and SYDVKM. This CDR3 is 16 amino acids long. CDR3 DNA: TGTGCCAGCAGTCTTGGGTGGGACAGGGGGAATGAAAAACTGTTTTTT. Its translation is CASSLGWDRGNEKLFF.